This is a list of T cell receptor beta chains from one sample in a study of blood T cell repertoires in COVID-19. Repertoires were generated with immunoSEQ multiplex PCR, while TCRdb's copy carries only in-frame clones and drops some. The repertoire includes roughly 450,000 clones, 90% of them detected once, and approximately 0.65% sits in the top ten. The specimen was PBMCs or T cells enriched from blood (not recorded which). These TCRs come from a man younger than 35 who had recovered from COVID-19. Each CDR3 is given with its conserved first and last residue. D genes are given only for firm matches. For some rows the clone size is stated as once, few or many, or as a class when expanded; others skip it.

j_call v_call d_call clone_size cdr3_nt cdr3_aa
TRBJ2-1 TRBV10-1 TRBD2 . TGCGCCAGCAGTGAGGCCAGCGGGACCTTGGCGAATGAGCAGTTCTTC CASSEASGTLANEQFF
TRBJ2-5 TRBV19 . . TGTGCCAGTAGTATTAGAGTAAGCCAAGAGACCCAGTACTTC CASSIRVSQETQYF
TRBJ2-7 TRBV5-1 . . TGCGCCAGCAGCTTGGACCCGGACAGCCGTGCCTACGAGCAGTACTTC CASSLDPDSRAYEQYF
TRBJ1-1 TRBV7-3 . . TGTGCCAGCAGCCCCAGGACAGCTAGTGAAGCTTTCTTT CASSPRTASEAFF
TRBJ2-3 TRBV9 . . TGTGCCAGCGTTCGGACAGCGGGATGCACAGATACGCAGTATTTT CASVRTAGCTDTQYF
TRBJ1-2 TRBV27 . . TGTGCCAGCAGTGCGGGCGCTGGCTACACCTTC CASSAGAGYTF
TRBJ1-4 TRBV23-1 TRBD1 . TGCGCCAGCGGATACAGGGGCCAACTGTTTTTT CASGYRGQLFF
TRBJ2-4 TRBV5-1 . . TGCGCCAGCAGCTCCTCCTGGGGAGTAGCCAAAAACATTCAGTACTTC CASSSSWGVAKNIQYF
TRBJ1-3 TRBV3-1/TRBV3-2 TRBD1 . TGTGCCAGCAGCCATGGGACAGCCCGTGCTGGAAACACCATATATTTT CASSHGTARAGNTIYF
TRBJ2-1 TRBV9 . . TGTGCCAGCAACAGACTAGGCTCCTACAATGAGCAGTTCTTC CASNRLGSYNEQFF
TRBJ1-6 TRBV3-1/TRBV3-2 . . TGTGCCAGCAGCCCGACGGGAAGCTCCTATAATTCACCCCTCCACTTT CASSPTGSSYNSPLHF
TRBJ1-6 TRBV10-3 . . TGTGCCATCAGTGAGTCTTCGATAGATTCACCCCTCCACTTT CAISESSIDSPLHF
TRBJ1-6 TRBV27 . . TGTGCCAGCAGTCCCCGGGCGGGCGGTAATTCACCCCTCCACTTT CASSPRAGGNSPLHF
TRBJ1-1 TRBV7-6 . once TGTGCCAGCAGCTTAGAGGCGGGACCTAACACTGAAGCTTTCTTT CASSLEAGPNTEAFF
TRBJ1-4 TRBV7-9 . once TGTGCCAGCAGCTCTACCAGGGGCGAGGAAAAACTGTTTTTT CASSSTRGEEKLFF
TRBJ1-4 TRBV29-1 TRBD1 . TGCAGCGCTTTGACAGGGGGCGATGAAAAACTGTTTTTT CSALTGGDEKLFF
TRBJ2-1 TRBV4-1 TRBD1 . TGCGCCAGCAGCCGAGCCTGGACAGGATACAATGAGCAGTTCTTC CASSRAWTGYNEQFF
TRBJ1-2 TRBV6-2/TRBV6-3 . . TGTGCCAGCAGCCCAGACTCCTATGGCTACACCTTC CASSPDSYGYTF
TRBJ2-7 TRBV3-1/TRBV3-2 TRBD2 . TGTGCCAGCAGCCAAGGGCGGGGGGAGCAGTACTTC CASSQGRGEQYF
TRBJ1-1 TRBV12-5 TRBD1 . TGTGCTAGTGGTTTGGTAGCAGGGGGGAACACTGAAGCTTTCTTT CASGLVAGGNTEAFF
TRBJ1-1 TRBV18 . once TGTGCCAGCTCACCTTCGGGGGGCCTTACTGAAGCTTTCTTT CASSPSGGLTEAFF
TRBJ1-3 TRBV5-8 TRBD1 . TGTGCCAGCAGCTCGACAGGGAGCTCTGGAAACACCATATATTTT CASSSTGSSGNTIYF
TRBJ2-5 TRBV12-3/TRBV12-4 . . TGTGCCAGCAGTTTTCAGGTCGGAGAGACCCAGTACTTC CASSFQVGETQYF
TRBJ2-7 TRBV9 TRBD1 . TGTGCCAGCAGCGCCACGGACAGGGGGCTCTACGAGCAGTACTTC CASSATDRGLYEQYF
TRBJ1-2 TRBV19 TRBD1 . TGTGCCATCAAGGGGGCAGAACCTTTGTTCCATGGCTACACCTTC CAIKGAEPLFHGYTF
TRBJ2-7 TRBV3-1/TRBV3-2 . many TGTGCCAGCAGCCAAGATAACTCTAGCCGAACCTACGAGCAGTACTTC CASSQDNSSRTYEQYF
TRBJ2-5 TRBV5-1 TRBD2 . TGCGCCAGCAGCCTCGCGGGAGCAGAGACCCAGTACTTC CASSLAGAETQYF
TRBJ2-5 TRBV28 TRBD2 . TGTGCCAGCAGTTCCCACTCCCGGGCTAGCGGGAGTGAAGAGACCCAGTACTTC CASSSHSRASGSEETQYF
TRBJ2-7 TRBV18 TRBD2 . TGTGCCAGCTCGCCCCTCCTAGCGGCCAACTCCTACGAGCAGTACTTC CASSPLLAANSYEQYF
TRBJ1-5 TRBV19 TRBD1 . TGTGCCAGTAGTATTACAGGGGGCCAGATTCGGGCCCAGCATTTT CASSITGGQIRAQHF
TRBJ1-4 TRBV3-1/TRBV3-2 TRBD1 . TGTGCCAGCAGCCAAGGACAGGGAGGTGAAAAACTGTTTTTT CASSQGQGGEKLFF
TRBJ1-3 TRBV4-1 . . TGCGCCAGCAGCCAAGATGTAGGGGTCTCTGGAAACACCATATATTTT CASSQDVGVSGNTIYF
TRBJ2-7 TRBV19 TRBD1 . TGTGCCACCATGAAGGGACAGGGGCGTTCGTGGTCGGGCAACTACGAGCAGTACTTC CATMKGQGRSWSGNYEQYF
TRBJ1-1 TRBV5-4 . . TGTGCCAGCAGCCGTGCGGGGGTCACTGAAGCTTTCTTT CASSRAGVTEAFF
TRBJ2-1 TRBV30 TRBD1 . TGTGCCTGGAGTGGAAGCAGGGGGCATGAGCAGTTCTTC CAWSGSRGHEQFF
TRBJ2-3 TRBV7-8 TRBD2 . TGTGCCAGCAGCAACCGATACGGGACTAGCGGATCTACTAGCACAGATACGCAGTATTTT CASSNRYGTSGSTSTDTQYF
TRBJ1-6 TRBV28 TRBD1 . TGTGCCAGCAGTGGACAGGGGATCGGCAATTCACCCCTCCACTTT CASSGQGIGNSPLHF
TRBJ2-7 TRBV12-3/TRBV12-4 . once TGTGCCAGCAGTTTACAGGGTCGGTACGAGCAGTACTTC CASSLQGRYEQYF
TRBJ2-7 TRBV27 . once TGTGCCAGCAAAGAACAGGGATTGACGGGGGAGCAGTACTTC CASKEQGLTGEQYF
TRBJ2-5 TRBV11-2 TRBD1 . TGTGCCAGCAGCTACGAACAGGGGCTAGGTACGGCGGGAGAGACCCAGTACTTC CASSYEQGLGTAGETQYF
TRBJ1-4 TRBV5-1 . . TGCGCCAGCAGCTTGGGAGGAGCAACTAATGAAAAACTGTTTTTT CASSLGGATNEKLFF
TRBJ1-4 TRBV27 . . TGTGCCAGCAGTTTAAACCGGGTGGGTGAAAAACTGTTTTTT CASSLNRVGEKLFF
TRBJ1-2 TRBV19 TRBD1 . TGTGCCAGTAGTAACAGGGGTCCGAAGAGGGGCTACACCTTC CASSNRGPKRGYTF
TRBJ1-2 TRBV5-1 TRBD1 . TGCGCCAGCAGCCCCACCGGGACAGGGAGCGGCTACACCTTC CASSPTGTGSGYTF
TRBJ2-1 TRBV5-1 TRBD2 . TGCGCCAGCAGCTCCTTCCCACTAGCGGGAGTTGGTCCGGGGCAGTTCTTC CASSSFPLAGVGPGQFF
TRBJ2-1 TRBV20-1 . . TGCAGTGCTAGTCATCCAGCAGGGGCCAATGAGCAGTTCTTC CSASHPAGANEQFF
TRBJ1-1 TRBV11-3 . . TGTGCCAGCAGCTCTCCCGTTAGCACTGAAGCTTTCTTT CASSSPVSTEAFF
TRBJ2-5 TRBV15 TRBD2 . TGTGCCACCAGCCCAAGAACTAGCGGGAGAGAGACCCAGTACTTC CATSPRTSGRETQYF
TRBJ2-1 TRBV5-1 TRBD2 . TGCGCCAGCAGCTTGTCGAGCGGGAATTTTTATGAGCAGTTCTTC CASSLSSGNFYEQFF
TRBJ2-2 TRBV10-3 TRBD1 . TGTGCCATCAGTGAGTCGAGGGGGACAGGGCACACCGGGGAGCTGTTTTTT CAISESRGTGHTGELFF
TRBJ1-1 TRBV5-1 TRBD1 . TGCGCCAGCAGCAAAGGACAGGCGAACACTGAAGCTTTCTTT CASSKGQANTEAFF
TRBJ1-1 TRBV3-1/TRBV3-2 TRBD1 . TGTGCCAGCAGCCAAGGACAGGGCTACACTGAAGCTTTCTTT CASSQGQGYTEAFF
TRBJ1-1 TRBV6-1 . . TGTGCCAGCAGTGAACCGACAGCCATGAACACTGAAGCTTTCTTT CASSEPTAMNTEAFF
TRBJ2-2 TRBV3-1/TRBV3-2 . . TGTGCCAGCACAAGGGGGGGACCGCTCGGCCGGGAGCTGTTTTTT CASTRGGPLGRELFF